This T cell receptor beta chain was captured in a study of a mutant IDH1 vaccine in newly diagnosed glioma. Germline V CDR1 and CDR2: SGHRS, YFSETQ. This CDR3 comprises 13 residues. Trimming pared 5 bases from V and 2 bases from J, leaving 10 bases between. The time point is: baseline, week 1 (first vaccination visit). Treatment: pre-vaccination baseline after standard-of-care therapy. This clone was observed a single time. Profiled with immunoSEQ multiplex PCR; TCRdb holds only in-frame clones, not every one. Found here are roughly 19,000 clones, around 85% of them singletons; the top ten hold roughly 5%.

The chain links TRBV5-1 to TRBJ2-5; D is undetermined. The sequence was obtained from a man aged 40-50 years with glioma. The specimen comprised PBMCs, sampled from a glioma patient treated with radiotherapy, temozolomide or both. CDR3 DNA: TGCGCCAGCAGTTCTAGAGGACAAGAGACCCAGTACTTC. It specifies CASSSRGQETQYF.